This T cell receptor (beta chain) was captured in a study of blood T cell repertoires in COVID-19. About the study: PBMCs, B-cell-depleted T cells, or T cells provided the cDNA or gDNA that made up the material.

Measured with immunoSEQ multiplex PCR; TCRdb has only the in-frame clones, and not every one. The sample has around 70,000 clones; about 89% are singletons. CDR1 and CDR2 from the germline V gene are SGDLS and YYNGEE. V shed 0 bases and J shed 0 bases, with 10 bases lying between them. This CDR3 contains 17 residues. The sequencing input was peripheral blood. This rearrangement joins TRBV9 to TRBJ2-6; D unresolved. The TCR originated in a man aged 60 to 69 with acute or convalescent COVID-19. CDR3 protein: CASSVEVWSSGANVLTF. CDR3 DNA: TGTGCCAGCAGCGTAGAAGTGTGGAGCTCTGGGGCCAACGTCCTGACTTTC. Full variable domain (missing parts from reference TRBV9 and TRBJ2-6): DSGVTQTPKHLITATGQRVTLRCSPRSGDLSVYWYQQSLDQGLQFLIQYYNGEERAKGNILERFSAQQFPDLHSELNLSSLELGDSALYFCASSVEVWSSGANVLTFGAGSRLTVL.